These T cell receptor beta chains were read from a single sample in a study of T cells in Graves' hyperthyroidism and ophthalmopathy. Using its own MiXCR run on the multiplex PCR reads, TCRdb lists one record per CDR3 protein. In the table there are hundreds of thousands of distinct CDR3 sequences, more than 30% of which are singletons. Sequenced material: blood. The receptors stem from a young man with Graves' hyperthyroidism. Each CDR3 is given with its conserved first and last residue. Fields, in order: clone size, J gene, D gene, V gene, CDR3 protein, CDR3 DNA. D genes are given only for firm matches. Clone size is given for some rows only: seen once, a few or many times, or a class if the clone is expanded.

>few|TRBJ2-5|TRBD2|TRBV4-2
CASSQEWREGETQYF
TGTGCCAGCAGCCAAGAATGGCGGGAGGGTGAGACCCAGTACTTC
>few|TRBJ1-5|-|TRBV15
CATSRDKGGQPQHF
TGTGCCACCAGCAGAGATAAGGGGGGGCAGCCCCAGCATTTT
>-|TRBJ2-7|-|TRBV20-1
CSAKGTDGGYEQYF
TGCAGTGCTAAGGGGACGGACGGGGGCTACGAGCAGTACTTC
>many|TRBJ1-1|-|TRBV20-1
CSARVPSRNTEAFF
TGCAGTGCTAGAGTTCCCTCTCGGAACACTGAAGCTTTCTTT
>many|TRBJ1-1|-|TRBV2
CASSWTGRPEAFF
TGTGCCAGCAGTTGGACGGGGCGGCCTGAAGCTTTCTTT
>-|TRBJ2-7|-|TRBV15
CATSTPASVAYEQYF
TGTGCCACCAGCACCCCGGCGAGCGTTGCCTACGAGCAGTACTTC
>few|TRBJ1-6|TRBD1|TRBV2
CATGQDYNSPLHF
TGTGCCACTGGACAGGACTATAATTCACCCCTCCACTTT
>-|TRBJ1-5|-|TRBV6-5
CASSWGPWPQHF
TGTGCCAGCAGTTGGGGGCCATGGCCCCAGCATTTT
>-|TRBJ2-2|TRBD2|TRBV15
CATSGRALSTGELFF
TGTGCCACTAGCGGGAGGGCCCTCTCCACCGGGGAGCTGTTTTTT
>few|TRBJ2-5|-|TRBV6-4
CASSPGGVGGETQYF
TGTGCCAGCAGTCCCGGAGGGGTTGGAGGAGAGACCCAGTACTTC
>-|TRBJ2-7|TRBD1|TRBV7-2
CASSLGSGQGDEQYF
TGTGCCAGCAGCTTAGGATCGGGACAGGGGGACGAGCAGTACTTC
>-|TRBJ2-5|-|TRBV7-9
CASSGGAGEQYF
TGTGCCAGCAGCGGAGGGGCCGGGGAGCAGTACTTC
>-|TRBJ2-7|TRBD1|TRBV2
CASSLGPVGGKAYEQYF
TGTGCCAGCAGTTTAGGCCCAGTAGGGGGCAAGGCCTACGAGCAGTACTTC
>-|TRBJ1-2|TRBD1|TRBV4-3
CASSQLQGARYGYTF
TGCGCCAGCAGCCAACTTCAGGGGGCGCGCTATGGCTACACCTTC
>-|TRBJ2-2|-|TRBV5-1
CASSSHGANTGELFF
TGCGCCAGCAGCTCACATGGCGCGAACACCGGGGAGCTGTTTTTT
>-|TRBJ2-7|TRBD1|TRBV6-4
CAVLQGASYEQYF
TGTGCCGTCCTCCAGGGGGCTTCCTACGAGCAGTACTTC
>-|TRBJ1-4|TRBD1|TRBV10-3
CASSSTGYEKLFF
TGTGCCAGCAGTTCGACAGGGTACGAAAAACTGTTTTTT
>-|TRBJ2-5|TRBD2|TRBV25-1
CASSPRLAGGPQTQYF
TGTGCCAGCAGCCCGCGACTAGCGGGAGGGCCGCAGACCCAGTACTTC
>-|TRBJ1-2|-|TRBV7-2
CASSLQGRYNGGYTF
TGTGCCAGCAGCTTGCAAGGGAGGTACAACGGGGGCTACACCTTC
>-|TRBJ2-5|-|TRBV5-1
CASSLKGSETQYF
TGCGCCAGCAGCTTGAAGGGTTCTGAGACCCAGTACTTC
>-|TRBJ1-1|-|TRBV14
CASSQVGLGGSGTEAFF
TGTGCCAGCAGCCAAGTTGGACTTGGCGGCAGTGGAACTGAAGCTTTCTTT
>many|TRBJ1-5|-|TRBV19
CASRERAVGSQPQHF
TGTGCCAGTCGCGAAAGGGCTGTGGGAAGTCAGCCCCAGCATTTT
>many|TRBJ1-2|-|TRBV20-1
CSATLGRQSYGYTF
TGCAGTGCTACCCTGGGACGGCAAAGCTATGGCTACACCTTC
>many|TRBJ1-1|TRBD1|TRBV20-1
CSPTGFNTEAFF
TGCAGCCCGACAGGGTTCAACACTGAAGCTTTCTTT
>-|TRBJ2-7|-|TRBV19
CASSITSSPDEQYF
TGTGCCAGTAGTATTACTAGCTCCCCCGACGAGCAGTACTTC
>-|TRBJ2-7|-|TRBV7-2
CASSGLGGDLYEQYF
TGTGCCAGCAGCGGCCTAGGGGGAGATCTCTACGAGCAGTACTTC
>-|TRBJ1-2|-|TRBV7-2
CASSLWSGGGHWGYTF
TGTGCCAGCAGCTTATGGTCTGGCGGGGGACACTGGGGCTACACCTTC